These 20 T cell receptor beta chains originate from one sample sequenced in a study of blood T cell repertoires in COVID-19. Clones were sequenced by immunoSEQ multiplex PCR, and TCRdb holds only the in-frame ones, with some missing. The sample shows about 350,000 clones, about 89% of them seen only once. Sequencing input: PBMCs or T cells enriched from blood (not recorded which). These receptors were collected from a woman under 40 who had recovered from COVID-19.

The chain carries TRBV19 and TRBJ2-2, with 8 bases that match TRBD1. The CDR3 totals 15 residues. Germline CDR1 is LNHDA and CDR2 is SQIVND (reference sequence). J gave up 1 base and V 3 bases, and 1 base lay outside the gene matches. The CDR3 sequence: CASSIRGRNTGELFF. CDR3 DNA: TGTGCCAGTAGTATCAGGGGGCGGAACACCGGGGAGCTGTTTTTT.

The CDR3 region is CASSPRDFTDTQYF. The CDR3 nucleotides read TGTGCCAGCAGCCCTCGGGACTTCACAGATACGCAGTATTTT. The genes are TRBV9 and TRBJ2-3; TRBD2 might be the D (6 bases). Germline V gene lookup returns CDR1 SGDLS and CDR2 YYNGEE. The CDR3 loop spans 14 amino acids. V was shortened by 4 bases and J by 2 bases, with 11 bases between the two germline ends.

The chain has TRBV19 and TRBJ2-6; 10 bases are a match to TRBD1. This CDR3 comprises 17 residues. Trimming cost V 6 bases and J 2 bases; bases outside gene matches: 7. Germline V gives CDR1 LNHDA, CDR2 SQIVND (reference sequence). The CDR3 sequence is CASSRDRGGPGANVLTF. The CDR3 DNA sequence: TGTGCCAGTAGCCGGGACAGGGGTGGTCCTGGGGCCAACGTCCTGACTTTC. The full variable domain, completed using reference TRBV19 and TRBJ2-6, is DGGITQSPKYLFRKEGQNVTLSCEQNLNHDAMYWYRQDPGQGLRLIYYSQIVNDFQKGDIAEGYSVSREKKESFPLTVTSAQKNPTAFYLCASSRDRGGPGANVLTFGAGSRLTVL.

The rearrangement links TRBV29-1 to TRBJ1-1; D possibly corresponds to TRBD1 (5 bases). Germline V gene sequence: CDR1 SQVTM, CDR2 ANQGSEA. This CDR3 is built from 13 residues. V was shortened by 6 bases and J by 1 base, with 12 bases between the two germline ends. CDR3 sequence (DNA): TGCAGCGTGGAAAAGGACAAGAACACTGAAGCTTTCTTT. This codes for CSVEKDKNTEAFF.

On this clone: Within the sample, other DNA sequences also encode this same CDR3. V and J are TRBV24-1 and TRBJ2-1; weak D call: TRBD2 (5 bases). The CDR3 covers 15 residues. Germline V lookup: CDR1 KGHDR, CDR2 SFDVKD. V was trimmed by 5 bases and J by 0 bases, leaving 10 bases between them. CDR3 in amino acids: CATSGGQSSYNEQFF. The CDR3 DNA reads as TGTGCCACCAGTGGAGGGCAAAGCTCCTACAATGAGCAGTTCTTC.

This chain joins TRBV5-1 and TRBJ2-3; 8 nucleotides agree with TRBD2. The CDR3 runs 14 residues. Germline V gene data show CDR1 as SGHRS and CDR2 as YFSETQ. Trimming cost V 4 bases and J 4 bases; bases outside gene matches: 5. The CDR3 loop reads CASSRGGAPDTQYF. Written as DNA, the CDR3 is TGCGCCAGCAGCCGGGGGGGCGCACCAGATACGCAGTATTTT.

The V call is TRBV2, the J call TRBJ1-1, with D perhaps matching TRBD1 (6 bases). V was pared by 6 bases and J by 1 base, with 9 bases between. Germline CDR1 reads SNHLY; CDR2 reads FYNNEI. CDR3 length: 13 residues. The CDR3 sequence is CASRWTANTEAFF. CDR3 bases: TGTGCCAGCAGGTGGACAGCGAACACTGAAGCTTTCTTT.

This clone occurred a few times. The chain uses TRBV27 and TRBJ1-1; TRBD1 might be the D (5 bases). The V gene lost 0 bases and the J gene lost 8 bases, with 10 bases spanning the gap. CDR3 length: 13 amino acids. CDR1 is MNHEY, CDR2 SMNVEV, per germline (reference sequence). CDR3 protein: CASSLSGGKEAFF. CDR3 sequence (DNA): TGTGCCAGCAGTTTATCGGGGGGAAAGGAAGCTTTCTTT.

The chain links TRBV2 to TRBJ2-1; 14 nucleotides agree with TRBD2. Germline-derived CDR1 and CDR2 are SNHLY and FYNNEI. This CDR3 region has 18 residues. V gave up 9 bases and J gave up 0 bases; unmatched junction bases: 10. CDR3 sequence reads: CARGGTSGGHFSYNEQFF. The DNA for the CDR3 is TGTGCCAGAGGAGGGACTAGCGGGGGCCACTTCTCCTACAATGAGCAGTTCTTC.

The rearrangement links TRBV11-2 to TRBJ2-7; 8 bases align to TRBD1. This CDR3 has 16 residues. With 0 bases clipped from V and 5 bases from J, the junction kept 9 bases outside the gene matches. The germline V gene has CDR1 SGHAT and CDR2 FQNNGV. The CDR3 loop is CASSLDPTGVRDEQYF. The CDR3 bases are TGTGCCAGCAGCTTAGACCCGACAGGGGTGAGGGACGAGCAGTACTTC.

The chain uses TRBV11-2 and TRBJ1-2; TRBD1 might be the D (5 bases). The CDR3 is made up of 14 amino acids. Trimming pared 3 bases from V and 5 bases from J, leaving 13 bases between. The germline CDR1 and CDR2 sequences are SGHAT and FQNNGV. This CDR3 reads CASSFGRAEYGYTF. CDR3 nucleotides: TGTGCCAGCAGCTTCGGCAGGGCGGAGTATGGCTACACCTTC.

This chain connects TRBV27 to TRBJ1-1, with 7 bases that match TRBD1. V lost 1 base and J lost 3; bases outside the gene matches: 5. Germline loops: CDR1 MNHEY, CDR2 SMNVEV (reference sequence). This CDR3 is built from 15 residues. CDR3 region: CASSLLGDSYTEAFF. The CDR3 DNA sequence: TGTGCCAGCAGTTTATTGGGGGACAGCTACACTGAAGCTTTCTTT.

V gene TRBV20-1 combines with J gene TRBJ1-3, with D possibly TRBD1 on 5 matching bases. Per the germline V gene, CDR1 is DFQATT and CDR2 is SNEGSKA (reference sequence). Trimming stripped 3 bases from V and 4 bases from J, with 13 bases between. The CDR3 is 14 residues long. CDR3 in amino acids: CSASTGGVGNTIYF. CDR3 nucleotides: TGCAGTGCTAGTACCGGGGGAGTCGGAAACACCATATATTTT.

The V gene is TRBV7-9, the J gene TRBJ2-1; D ambiguous. Germline lookup yields CDR1 SEHNR and CDR2 FQNEAQ (reference sequence). V lost 3 bases to trimming and J lost 7 bases, with 16 bases between them. The CDR3 has 15 amino acids. CDR3 protein: CASSFGTNPLNEQFF. The CDR3 bases are TGTGCCAGCAGCTTTGGAACTAACCCGCTGAATGAGCAGTTCTTC. The full variable domain, in which reference TRBV7-9 and TRBJ2-1 provide the parts outside the CDR3, is DTGVSQNPRHKITKRGQNVTFRCDPISEHNRLYWYRQTLGQGPEFLTYFQNEAQLEKSRLLSDRFSAERPKGSFSTLEIQRTEQGDSAMYLCASSFGTNPLNEQFFGPGTRLTVL.

The CDR3 protein is CASSYLRRSSYNSPLHF. CDR3 sequence (DNA): TGTGCCAGCAGTTACCTGAGGAGAAGCTCCTATAATTCACCCCTCCACTTT. The chain links TRBV6-2 or TRBV6-3 to TRBJ1-6; the D is unclear. The ends were cut back, 2 bases at V and 0 bases at J, with 11 bases in the middle. This CDR3 spans 17 amino acids. Germline V gene sequence: CDR1 MNHEY, CDR2 SVGEGT.

The chain couples TRBV4-1 to TRBJ1-5, with D perhaps TRBD1 (5 bases). The CDR3 length is 14 residues. Trimming stripped 5 bases from V and 4 bases from J, with 12 bases between. CDR1 is MGHRA and CDR2 is YSYEKL in the germline V gene. In nucleotides, the CDR3 is TGCGCCAGCAGCTCGCCAGGGAGGAATCAGCCCCAGCATTTT. Its protein is CASSSPGRNQPQHF.

The V and J genes are TRBV7-9 and TRBJ1-5, with 10 nucleotides matching TRBD1. Germline values: CDR1 SEHNR, CDR2 FQNEAQ (reference sequence). J lost 4 bases, V lost 0 bases, and 12 bases had no gene match. The CDR3 sequence is 19 residues long. The CDR3 is CASSLAPGTGAWANQPQHF. In nucleotides, the CDR3 is TGTGCCAGCAGCTTAGCGCCCGGGACAGGGGCTTGGGCGAATCAGCCCCAGCATTTT.

The chain uses TRBV6-5 and TRBJ1-2, with D possibly matching TRBD1 (6 bases). The V and J ends lost 0 bases and 8 bases respectively, with 13 bases between them. CDR3 size: 14 residues. The germline CDR1 and CDR2 sequences are MNHEY and SVGAGI. The CDR3 protein is CASSYSTGPLGYTF. Here the CDR3 DNA reads TGTGCCAGCAGTTACTCGACAGGACCCCTCGGCTACACCTTC.

The chain has TRBV7-2 and TRBJ2-7, with no clear D. CDR3 length: 16 amino acids. Trimming stripped 1 base from V and 0 bases from J, with 13 bases between. Germline-derived CDR1 and CDR2 are SGHTA and FQGNSA. This CDR3 is CASSLELETLSYEQYF. CDR3 nucleotide sequence: TGTGCCAGCAGCTTAGAGCTAGAAACCCTCTCCTACGAGCAGTACTTC. Full variable domain (missing parts from reference TRBV7-2 and TRBJ2-7): GAGVSQSPSNKVTEKGKDVELRCDPISGHTALYWYRQSLGQGLEFLIYFQGNSAPDKSGLPSDRFSAERTGGSVSTLTIQRTQQEDSAVYLCASSLELETLSYEQYFGPGTRLTVT.

This chain connects TRBV23-1 to TRBJ2-7; no definite D call. TRBV23-1 is noted as an ORF with a role that remains uncertain. The CDR3 extends over 11 amino acids. Trimming left V 6 bases short and J 6 bases short, with 9 bases between. CDR3 protein: CASRPSGEQYF. The CDR3 DNA reads as TGCGCCAGCAGGCCGAGTGGCGAGCAGTACTTC.